The 15 T cell receptor beta chains below were found in one sample sequenced in a study of T-cell reconstitution after alpha-beta-depleted transplantation in children. Unique molecular identifiers were used to barcode this TCRbeta library. TCRdb re-called the PCR reads with MiXCR, one entry per CDR3 protein. The data show about 980,000 distinct CDR3 sequences, about 29% seen once. The sequencing here drew on PBMCs, mostly from graft donor cells, taken 360 days after TCRalphabeta/CD19-depleted stem cell transplant. The source is a boy in the first two years of life who had a stem cell transplant for SCID, so the T cells may come from the graft donor.

CDR3 residues: CASSYGDRIGNTIYF. The CDR3 region has the DNA TGTGCCAGCAGTTACGGTGACAGAATCGGAAACACCATATATTTT. V gene TRBV6-5 combines with J gene TRBJ1-3; D is perhaps TRBD1 (5 bases). The CDR3 is made up of 15 amino acids. The germline gives CDR1 MNHEY, CDR2 SVGAGI. V gave up 2 bases and J gave up 4 bases, with 12 bases separating them.

The genes are TRBV11-2 and TRBJ2-3; the D is unclear. Germline V gene sequence: CDR1 SGHAT, CDR2 FQNNGV. This CDR3 is 14 amino acids long. V was pared by 2 bases and J by 6 bases, with 12 bases between. This CDR3 reads CASSLFRTGDTQYF. CDR3 DNA: TGTGCCAGCAGCTTATTCAGGACCGGGGATACGCAGTATTTT.

The V gene is TRBV15, the J gene TRBJ2-4, with 7 bases lining up with TRBD1. Germline V gives CDR1 LNHNV, CDR2 YYDKDF (reference sequence). V lost 5 bases, J lost 2 bases, and 9 bases stayed unmatched. The CDR3 consists of 16 residues. Written as DNA, the CDR3 is TGTGCCACCAGCCCAAGACAGGGCTCCCCCAAAAACATTCAGTACTTC. Its translation: CATSPRQGSPKNIQYF.

This sequence joins TRBV4-3 and TRBJ2-5; D call uncertain. V was trimmed by 0 bases and J by 4 bases, leaving 15 bases between them. There are 16 residues in the CDR3. In germline, CDR1 is LGHNA, CDR2 YSLEER. This chain's CDR3 is CASSQDPDFNLETQYF. The CDR3 DNA is TGCGCCAGCAGCCAAGATCCCGACTTTAACTTAGAGACCCAGTACTTC.

The chain carries TRBV12-3 or TRBV12-4 and TRBJ2-4; D gene unclear. With 3 bases removed from V and 0 bases from J, the gap between germline ends came to 12 bases. The CDR3 has 16 residues. This CDR3 is CASSLGSLVAKNIQYF. The CDR3 DNA reads TGTGCCAGCAGTTTGGGCTCCCTGGTAGCCAAAAACATTCAGTACTTC.

This clonotype was observed a few times. The rearrangement links TRBV12-3 or TRBV12-4 to TRBJ2-4, with unresolved D. V lost 3 bases to trimming and J lost 12 bases, with 15 bases between them. There are 13 residues in the CDR3. The CDR3 loop is CASSFEIAQHQYF. The DNA of the CDR3 is TGTGCCAGCAGTTTCGAGATTGCCCAGCATCAGTACTTC.

This clonotype was counted only a few times. The chain carries TRBV9 and TRBJ1-2; 7 nucleotides line up with TRBD1. The CDR3 covers 16 residues. Looked up from germline, CDR1 is SGDLS and CDR2 is YYNGEE. The V gene end was trimmed by 0 bases and the J gene end by 0 bases; junction bases not matched to a gene: 5. The CDR3 region has the DNA TGTGCCAGCAGCGTAGTCTCCGGGACAGCTAACTATGGCTACACCTTC. Its protein product is CASSVVSGTANYGYTF.

This clonotype appeared a few times. The chain couples TRBV5-8 to TRBJ1-1, with 9 bases identical to TRBD1. The CDR3 is 16 residues long. Per germline, CDR1 SGHTS and CDR2 YDEGEE. The ends lost 4 bases at V and 6 bases at J; junction bases unmatched: 13. DNA for the CDR3: TGTGCCAGCAGCCGAGGGACAGGGACATTTTATGCTGAAGCTTTCTTT. Translation: CASSRGTGTFYAEAFF. Drawing the rest from reference TRBV5-8 and TRBJ1-1, the complete variable domain is EAGVTQSPTHLIKTRGQQATLRCSPISGHTSVYWYQQALGLGLQFLLWYDEGEERNRGNFPPRFSGRQFPNYSSELNVNALELEDSALYLCASSRGTGTFYAEAFFGQGTRLTVV.

This clonotype has at least ten counts. This chain joins TRBV4-1 and TRBJ2-5, with D hard to call. The CDR3 loop spans 13 amino acids. V was trimmed by 4 bases and J by 5 bases, leaving 11 bases between them. The germline CDR1 and CDR2 sequences are MGHRA and YSYEKL. The CDR3 spells CASSPTAGETQYF. The CDR3 DNA reads TGCGCCAGCAGCCCGACGGCCGGGGAGACCCAGTACTTC.

This clonotype was seen a few times. The rearrangement joins TRBV12-3 or TRBV12-4 to TRBJ2-7; possibly TRBD1 or TRBD2 for D (5 bases each). The V end lost 7 bases, the J end lost 4 bases, and 20 bases lay between the germline ends. The CDR3 contains 15 residues. The CDR3 loop is CASTPGMGEPYEQYF. The CDR3 bases are TGTGCCAGCACCCCGGGGATGGGGGAACCATACGAGCAGTACTTC.

This clonotype came up many times. The chain links TRBV11-1 to TRBJ2-4; 7 bases align to TRBD1. With 4 bases clipped from V and 0 bases from J, the junction kept 9 bases outside the gene matches. This CDR3 is 17 amino acids long. Germline CDR1 reads SGHAT; CDR2 reads FQDESV (reference sequence). As DNA, the CDR3 is TGTGCCAGCAGCTCCACCGGGACAGTACTAGCCAAAAACATTCAGTACTTC. Residues: CASSSTGTVLAKNIQYF.

Only a few counts were recorded for this clonotype. J is TRBJ2-1 and V is TRBV7-6; D may correspond to TRBD1 or TRBD2 (5 bases each). Germline V gives CDR1 SGHVS, CDR2 FNYEAQ. The CDR3 is made up of 15 amino acids. Between the trimmed V and J ends, which lost 6 bases and 0 bases, there was a span of 12 bases. The CDR3 nucleotides are TGTGCCAGCAGTCCCGGGACCATCTCCTACAATGAGCAGTTCTTC. Encoded protein: CASSPGTISYNEQFF.

V is TRBV9 and J is TRBJ2-5, with 9 nucleotides matching TRBD2. V was clipped by 0 bases and J by 2 bases; unmatched bases: 8. CDR3 length: 17 amino acids. CDR1 SGDLS and CDR2 YYNGEE come from the germline V gene. The CDR3 region is CASSVGGAGGGQETQYF. CDR3 coding DNA: TGTGCCAGCAGCGTAGGAGGAGCGGGGGGAGGACAAGAGACCCAGTACTTC.

Details on this clonotype: Sequence at one end of the junction differs from germline and may be a read error. The chain carries TRBV5-5 and TRBJ2-1; possibly TRBD2 for D (5 bases). Germline values: CDR1 SGHKS, CDR2 YYEKEE (reference sequence). The CDR3 is 16 residues long. The CDR3 reads CASSLSLARDDKEQFF. As DNA, the CDR3 is TGTGCCAGCAGCTTGTCTCTAGCCCGGGATGACAAGGAGCAGTTCTTC.

This clonotype has a handful of counts. The gene calls are TRBV4-1 and TRBJ1-1; TRBD1 matches 9 bases. This CDR3 has 16 residues. V lost 0 bases to trimming and J lost 5 bases; unmatched junction nucleotides: 7. In germline, CDR1 is MGHRA, CDR2 YSYEKL. This CDR3 reads CASSQEDRGEGTEAFF. The CDR3 DNA sequence: TGCGCCAGCAGCCAAGAGGACAGGGGAGAAGGGACTGAAGCTTTCTTT.